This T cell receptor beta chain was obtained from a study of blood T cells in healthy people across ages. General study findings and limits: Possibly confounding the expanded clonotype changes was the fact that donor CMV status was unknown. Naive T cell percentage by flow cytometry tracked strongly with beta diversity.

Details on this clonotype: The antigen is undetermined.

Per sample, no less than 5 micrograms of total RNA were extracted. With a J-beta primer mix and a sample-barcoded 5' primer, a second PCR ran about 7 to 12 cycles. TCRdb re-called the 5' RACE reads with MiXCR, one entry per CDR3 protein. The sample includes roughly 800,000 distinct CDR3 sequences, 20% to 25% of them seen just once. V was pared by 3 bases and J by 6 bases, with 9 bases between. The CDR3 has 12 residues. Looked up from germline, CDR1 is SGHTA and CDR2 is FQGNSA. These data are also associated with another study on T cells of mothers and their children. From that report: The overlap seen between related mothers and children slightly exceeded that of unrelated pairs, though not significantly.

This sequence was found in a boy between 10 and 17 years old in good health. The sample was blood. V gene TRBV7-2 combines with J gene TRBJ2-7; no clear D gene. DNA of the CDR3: TGTGCCAGCAGCTTTGGCGCTAGCGAGCAGTACTTC. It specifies CASSFGASEQYF.